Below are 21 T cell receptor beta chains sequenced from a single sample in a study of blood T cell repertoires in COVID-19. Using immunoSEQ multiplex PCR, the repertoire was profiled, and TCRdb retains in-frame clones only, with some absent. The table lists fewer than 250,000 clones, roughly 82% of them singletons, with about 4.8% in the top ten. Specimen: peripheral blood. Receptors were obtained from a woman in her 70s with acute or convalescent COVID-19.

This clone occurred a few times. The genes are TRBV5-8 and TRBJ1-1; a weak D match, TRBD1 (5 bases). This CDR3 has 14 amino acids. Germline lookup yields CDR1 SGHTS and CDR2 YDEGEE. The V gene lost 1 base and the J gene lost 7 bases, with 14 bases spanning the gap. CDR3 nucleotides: TGTGCCAGCAGCTTGCAACAGGTTGCGGTTGAAGCTTTCTTT. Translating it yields CASSLQQVAVEAFF.

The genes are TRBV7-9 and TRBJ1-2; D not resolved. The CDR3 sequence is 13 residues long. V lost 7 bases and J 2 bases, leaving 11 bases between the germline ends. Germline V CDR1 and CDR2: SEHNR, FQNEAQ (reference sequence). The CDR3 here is CASNAGYNYGYTF. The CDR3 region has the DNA TGTGCCAGCAATGCAGGATACAACTATGGCTACACCTTC.

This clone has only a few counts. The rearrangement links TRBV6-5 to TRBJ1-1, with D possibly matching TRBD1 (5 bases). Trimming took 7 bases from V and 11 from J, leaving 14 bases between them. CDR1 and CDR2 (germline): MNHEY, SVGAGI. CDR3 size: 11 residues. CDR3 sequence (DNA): TGTGCCAGCATGCGGGGGTTGGATGCTTTCTTT. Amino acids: CASMRGLDAFF.

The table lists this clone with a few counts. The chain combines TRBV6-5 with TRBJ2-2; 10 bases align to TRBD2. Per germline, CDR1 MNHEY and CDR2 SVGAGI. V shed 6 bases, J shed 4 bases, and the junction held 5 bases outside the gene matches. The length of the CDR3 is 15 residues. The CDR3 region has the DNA TGTGCCAGCAGCCTAGCGGGGGCCTCCACCGGGGAGCTGTTTTTT. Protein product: CASSLAGASTGELFF.

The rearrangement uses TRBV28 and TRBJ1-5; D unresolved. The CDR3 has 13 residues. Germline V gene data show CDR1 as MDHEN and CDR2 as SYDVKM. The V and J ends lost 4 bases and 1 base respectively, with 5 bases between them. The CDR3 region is CASSSYSNQPQHF. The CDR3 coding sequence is TGTGCCAGCAGTTCCTACAGCAATCAGCCCCAGCATTTT.

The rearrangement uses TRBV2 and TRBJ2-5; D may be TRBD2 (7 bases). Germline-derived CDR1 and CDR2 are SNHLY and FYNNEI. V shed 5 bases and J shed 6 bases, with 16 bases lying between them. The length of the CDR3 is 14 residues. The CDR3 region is CASSYGGPRKTQYF. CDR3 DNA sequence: TGTGCCAGCAGTTACGGGGGGCCGAGAAAGACCCAGTACTTC.

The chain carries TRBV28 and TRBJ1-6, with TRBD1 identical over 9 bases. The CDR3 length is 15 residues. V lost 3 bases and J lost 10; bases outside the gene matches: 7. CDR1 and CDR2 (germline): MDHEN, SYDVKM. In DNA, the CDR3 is TGTGCCAGCAGTTTGGGGGACAGGGACTCGTCACCCCTCCACTTT. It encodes CASSLGDRDSSPLHF.

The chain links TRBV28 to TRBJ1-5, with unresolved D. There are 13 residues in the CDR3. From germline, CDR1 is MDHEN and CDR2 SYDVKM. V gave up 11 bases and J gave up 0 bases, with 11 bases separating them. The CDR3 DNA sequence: TGTGCCGTTCAGGCCTATAGCAATCAGCCCCAGCATTTT. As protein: CAVQAYSNQPQHF.

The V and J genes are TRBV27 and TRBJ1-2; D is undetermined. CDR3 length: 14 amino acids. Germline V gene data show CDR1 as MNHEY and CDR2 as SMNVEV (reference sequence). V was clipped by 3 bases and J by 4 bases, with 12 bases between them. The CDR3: CASSFRRTAYGYTF. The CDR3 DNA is TGTGCCAGCAGTTTTAGGAGGACCGCCTATGGCTACACCTTC.

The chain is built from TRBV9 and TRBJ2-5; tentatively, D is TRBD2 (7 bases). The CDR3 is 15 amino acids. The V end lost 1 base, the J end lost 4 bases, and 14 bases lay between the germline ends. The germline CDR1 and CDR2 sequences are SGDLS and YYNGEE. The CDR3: CASSVFAGALETQYF. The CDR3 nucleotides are TGTGCCAGCAGCGTATTTGCGGGGGCTTTAGAGACCCAGTACTTC.

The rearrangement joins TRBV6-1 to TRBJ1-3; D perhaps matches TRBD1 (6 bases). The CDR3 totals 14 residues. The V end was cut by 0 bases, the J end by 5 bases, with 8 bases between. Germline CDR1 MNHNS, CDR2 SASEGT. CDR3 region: CASSEATGRNTIYF. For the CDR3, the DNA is TGTGCCAGCAGTGAAGCCACAGGGAGAAACACCATATATTTT.

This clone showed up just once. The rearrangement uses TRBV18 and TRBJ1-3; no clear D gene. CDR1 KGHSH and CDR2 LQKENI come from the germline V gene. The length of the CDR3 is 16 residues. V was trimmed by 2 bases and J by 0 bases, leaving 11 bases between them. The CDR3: CASSPSVLFSGNTIYF. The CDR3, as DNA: TGTGCCAGCTCACCATCAGTCCTCTTCTCTGGAAACACCATATATTTT.

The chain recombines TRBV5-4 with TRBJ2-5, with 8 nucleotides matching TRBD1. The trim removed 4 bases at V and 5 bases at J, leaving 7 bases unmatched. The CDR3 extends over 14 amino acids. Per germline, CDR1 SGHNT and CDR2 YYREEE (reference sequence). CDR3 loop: CASSPQGAMETQYF. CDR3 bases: TGTGCCAGCAGCCCCCAGGGGGCGATGGAGACCCAGTACTTC.

The CDR3 loop reads CASSFDRHTGELFF. For the CDR3, the DNA is TGTGCCAGCAGCTTCGACAGACACACCGGGGAGCTGTTTTTT. The chain is built from TRBV5-6 and TRBJ2-2, with D perhaps matching TRBD1 (5 bases). The V gene lost 2 bases and the J gene lost 3 bases, with 8 bases spanning the gap. The CDR3 length is 14 residues. The germline gives CDR1 SGHDT, CDR2 YYEEEE.

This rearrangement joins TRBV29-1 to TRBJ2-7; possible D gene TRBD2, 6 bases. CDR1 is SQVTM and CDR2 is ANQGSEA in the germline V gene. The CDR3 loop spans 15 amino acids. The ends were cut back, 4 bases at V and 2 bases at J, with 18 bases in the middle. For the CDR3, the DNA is TGCAGCGTTGTGGGAGGCTGGACAAGCCCCTACGAGCAGTACTTC. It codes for CSVVGGWTSPYEQYF.

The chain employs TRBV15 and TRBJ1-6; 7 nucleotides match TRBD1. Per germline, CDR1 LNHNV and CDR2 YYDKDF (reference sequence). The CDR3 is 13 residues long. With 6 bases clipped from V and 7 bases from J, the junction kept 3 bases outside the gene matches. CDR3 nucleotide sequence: TGTGCCACCAGGGGACAGCAAAATTCACCCCTCCACTTT. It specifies CATRGQQNSPLHF.

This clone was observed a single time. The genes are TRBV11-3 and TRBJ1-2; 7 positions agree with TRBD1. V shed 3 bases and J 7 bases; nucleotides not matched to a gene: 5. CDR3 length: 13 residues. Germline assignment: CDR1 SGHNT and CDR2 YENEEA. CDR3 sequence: CASSFTGDSGYTF. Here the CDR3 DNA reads TGTGCCAGCAGCTTCACAGGGGATAGTGGCTACACCTTC.

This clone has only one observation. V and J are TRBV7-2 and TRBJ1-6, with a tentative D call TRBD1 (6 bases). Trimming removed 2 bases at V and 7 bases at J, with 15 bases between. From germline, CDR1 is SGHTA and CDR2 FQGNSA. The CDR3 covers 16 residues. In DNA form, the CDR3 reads TGTGCCAGCAGCTTAACGGGACAAACGAAGAATTCACCCCTCCACTTT. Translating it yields CASSLTGQTKNSPLHF.

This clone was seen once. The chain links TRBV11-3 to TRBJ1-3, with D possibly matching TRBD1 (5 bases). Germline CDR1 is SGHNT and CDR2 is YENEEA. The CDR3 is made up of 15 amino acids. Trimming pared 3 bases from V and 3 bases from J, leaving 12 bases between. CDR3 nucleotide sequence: TGTGCCAGCAGCTTGGACCCGGGGGTTGGAAACACCATATATTTT. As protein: CASSLDPGVGNTIYF.

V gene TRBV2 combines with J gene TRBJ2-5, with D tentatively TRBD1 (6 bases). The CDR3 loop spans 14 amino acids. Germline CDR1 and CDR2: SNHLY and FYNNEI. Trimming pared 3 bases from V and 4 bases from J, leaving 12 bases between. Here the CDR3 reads CASSEGALSETQYF. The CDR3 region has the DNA TGTGCCAGCAGTGAGGGGGCTCTATCAGAGACCCAGTACTTC.

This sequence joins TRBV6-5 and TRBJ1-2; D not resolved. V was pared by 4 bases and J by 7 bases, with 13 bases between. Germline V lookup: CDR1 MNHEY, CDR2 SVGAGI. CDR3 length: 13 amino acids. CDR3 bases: TGTGCCAGCAGTTCCCGGCAGGCGGGTGGCTACACCTTC. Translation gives CASSSRQAGGYTF.